This T cell receptor beta chain was found in a study of T cell responses to AZD1222 COVID-19 vaccine. This table comes from immunoSEQ multiplex PCR, and its TCRdb copy is limited to in-frame clones, with some not included. Of fewer than 150,000 clones in the sample, roughly 86% were seen once. This CDR3 spans 14 amino acids. Germline assignment: CDR1 SGHTA and CDR2 FQGNSA. The J segment lost 1 base and the V segment lost 3 bases, leaving 1 base of the junction unmatched. The source of this sequence is an adult who received the AZD1222 COVID-19 vaccine. This material consisted of peripheral blood, taken 28 days after the second AZD1222 dose. The chain joins TRBV7-2 to TRBJ2-7, with TRBD1 identical over 9 bases. The CDR3 DNA reads as TGTGCCAGCAGCTTTGGGACAGGGTCCTACGAGCAGTACTTC. Protein: CASSFGTGSYEQYF.